Presented here are 13 T cell receptor beta chains from one specimen sequenced in a study of spatial heterogeneity in lung cancer. Time point described: sample taken at primary tumor resection. TCRdb reprocessed the 5' RACE reads with MiXCR, giving one entry per CDR3 protein. This table has about 48,000 distinct CDR3 sequences, less than 6% appearing once. Sample: PBMCs, taken at surgery. The receptors stem from a male donor with early-stage non-small cell lung cancer.

This clonotype is labeled medium-sized (0.01 to 0.1%). The V call is TRBV28, the J call TRBJ2-7, with TRBD1 matching over 9 bases. Unmatched junction bases numbered 5, after V lost 6 bases and J lost 2 bases. CDR1 and CDR2 from the germline V gene are MDHEN and SYDVKM. The CDR3 totals 14 residues. In DNA form, the CDR3 reads TGTGCCAGCAGAGGGACAGGGTCCCCCTACGAGCAGTACTTC. It codes for CASRGTGSPYEQYF.

This clonotype was recorded many times. J is TRBJ2-7 and V is TRBV20-1; D uncertain. Trimming took off 2 bases at V and 2 bases at J, with 7 bases between the two ends. The CDR3 spans 12 residues. Germline loops: CDR1 DFQATT, CDR2 SNEGSKA (reference sequence). The CDR3 loop is CSARLGPYEQYF. The CDR3 DNA reads as TGCAGTGCTAGACTAGGCCCCTACGAGCAGTACTTC.

Many counts were recorded for this clonotype. The CDR3 DNA sequence: TGTGCCAGCAGCTTATCCAGGAACACCGGGGAGCTGTTTTTT. Translation: CASSLSRNTGELFF. The chain joins TRBV7-7 to TRBJ2-2; no firm D call. CDR3 length: 14 amino acids. The V and J ends lost 2 bases and 1 base respectively, with 5 bases between them. CDR1 and CDR2 from the germline V gene are SSHAT and FNYEAQ (reference sequence).

The table lists this clonotype with many counts. CDR3 in DNA: TGTGCCAGCAAGGGGATTCGGGGAATCCAAGAGACCCAGTACTTC. Its translation is CASKGIRGIQETQYF. The V gene is TRBV28, the J gene TRBJ2-5; D tentatively fits TRBD1 or TRBD2 (5 bases each). Per the germline V gene, CDR1 is MDHEN and CDR2 is SYDVKM. This CDR3 contains 15 residues. Trimming left V 7 bases short and J 1 base short, with 16 bases between. Supplemented by reference TRBV28 and TRBJ2-5, the full variable domain reads DVKVTQSSRYLVKRTGEKVFLECVQDMDHENMFWYRQDPGLGLRLIYFSYDVKMKEKGDIPEGYSVSREKKERFSLILESASTNQTSMYLCASKGIRGIQETQYFGPGTRLLVL.

Ten or more counts support this clonotype. The chain is built from TRBV5-1 and TRBJ1-4; a weak D match, TRBD1 (6 bases). Trimming shortened V by 0 bases and J by 7 bases, and 13 bases separated the two germline ends. The CDR3 is made up of 15 amino acids. CDR1 and CDR2 (germline): SGHRS, YFSETQ. The CDR3 DNA is TGCGCCAGCAGCTTGGCCACGGGGGCAGTTGAAAAACTGTTTTTT. Residues: CASSLATGAVEKLFF.

This clonotype was picked up many times. The V gene is TRBV30, the J gene TRBJ1-1; D is uncertain. CDR1 and CDR2 from the germline V gene are GTSNPN and SVGIG (reference sequence). CDR3 size: 17 residues. Trimming stripped 2 bases from V and 1 base from J, with 20 bases between. CDR3 loop: CAWSSGFYGMENTEAFF. The DNA of the CDR3 is TGTGCCTGGAGTTCGGGTTTCTACGGTATGGAGAACACTGAAGCTTTCTTT.

By sample fraction, this clonotype is medium-sized. J is TRBJ2-7 and V is TRBV7-9; D is uncertain. Germline V lookup: CDR1 SEHNR, CDR2 FQNEAQ (reference sequence). Trimming removed 2 bases from V and 2 bases from J, with 7 bases in between. CDR3 length equals 13 residues. CDR3 coding DNA: TGTGCCAGCAGCTTATCAGCTACCTACGAGCAGTACTTC. Its translation: CASSLSATYEQYF. The variable domain in full, with the rest retrieved from reference TRBV7-9 and TRBJ2-7, is DTGVSQNPRHKITKRGQNVTFRCDPISEHNRLYWYRQTLGQGPEFLTYFQNEAQLEKSRLLSDRFSAERPKGSFSTLEIQRTEQGDSAMYLCASSLSATYEQYFGPGTRLTVT.

The chain links TRBV20-1 to TRBJ2-1, with 11 bases identical to TRBD2. CDR1 and CDR2 from the germline V gene are DFQATT and SNEGSKA (reference sequence). The CDR3 has 12 amino acids. With V trimmed by 5 bases and J by 11 bases, 5 bases remained unmatched. This CDR3 is CSAAGLAGKQFF. CDR3 in DNA: TGCAGTGCTGCCGGACTAGCGGGCAAGCAGTTCTTC.

This clonotype came up many times. The V call is TRBV12-3 or TRBV12-4, the J call TRBJ2-5; D may be TRBD2 (5 bases). Trimming removed 1 base from V and 5 bases from J, with 11 bases in between. The CDR3 spans 14 residues. In DNA, the CDR3 is TGTGCCAGCAGTTTAGTTTCACCGGGGGAGACCCAGTACTTC. As protein: CASSLVSPGETQYF.

The table lists this clonotype with many counts. The V call is TRBV6-5, the J call TRBJ2-7; the D gene is possibly TRBD2 (6 bases). V lost 0 bases and J lost 3, with 15 bases in between. Germline V gene lookup returns CDR1 MNHEY and CDR2 SVGAGI. The CDR3 runs to 16 residues. CDR3 region: CASSYSGGSNIYEQYF. The DNA of the CDR3 is TGTGCCAGCAGTTACTCGGGGGGATCTAACATCTACGAGCAGTACTTC.

This chain connects TRBV7-2 to TRBJ2-3; D is ambiguous. The CDR3 length is 13 residues. Per germline, CDR1 SGHTA and CDR2 FQGNSA. Between the trimmed V and J ends, which lost 3 bases and 3 bases, there was a span of 7 bases. CDR3 coding DNA: TGTGCCAGCAGCTTTATTTTGACAGATACGCAGTATTTT. Protein product: CASSFILTDTQYF.

This clonotype was observed at least ten times. The chain links TRBV3-1 to TRBJ2-1; 8 nucleotides match TRBD2. The germline V gene has CDR1 LGHDT and CDR2 YNNKEL (reference sequence). The V and J ends lost 0 bases and 8 bases, in that order; junction bases with no gene match: 9. There are 16 residues in the CDR3. This chain's CDR3 is CASSQDPAGGRDEQFF. In DNA, the CDR3 is TGTGCCAGCAGCCAAGACCCGGCGGGAGGTCGGGATGAGCAGTTCTTC.

This clonotype occurred many times. CDR3: CASSSRDLYNEQFF. CDR3 nucleotide sequence: TGTGCCAGCAGCTCCCGGGACCTGTACAATGAGCAGTTCTTC. This sequence joins TRBV5-6 and TRBJ2-1, with D perhaps TRBD1 or TRBD2 (5 bases each). Deletions cut 3 bases from V and 4 bases from J, with 11 bases between. The CDR3 spans 14 residues. CDR1 is SGHDT, CDR2 YYEEEE, per germline.